One and the same sample provided the 12 T cell receptor beta chains below, sequenced in a study of blood T cell repertoires in COVID-19. Profiled with immunoSEQ multiplex PCR; TCRdb holds only in-frame clones, not every one. The repertoire holds fewer than 150,000 clones, almost 90% seen once, with roughly 10% in the top ten. Input material: peripheral blood. These receptors all come from a man in his fifties with active or convalescent COVID-19.

V gene TRBV9 combines with J gene TRBJ2-7; weak D call: TRBD1 (6 bases). The germline gives CDR1 SGDLS, CDR2 YYNGEE. V was pared by 3 bases and J by 5 bases, with 18 bases between. The CDR3 is made up of 15 amino acids. The chain's CDR3 is CASSGSRDTLDEQYF. For the CDR3, the DNA is TGTGCCAGCAGCGGAAGCCGGGACACCCTCGACGAGCAGTACTTC.

V and J are TRBV6-2 or TRBV6-3 and TRBJ2-1; 7 bases fit TRBD1. Per the germline V gene, CDR1 is MNHEY and CDR2 is SVGEGT. Losses at the gene ends were 0 bases for V and 6 bases for J; bases not matched to a gene: 2. The CDR3 runs to 14 residues. CDR3 bases: TGTGCCAGCAGTTACTCGAACAGGGGCAATGAGCAGTTCTTC. Its translation is CASSYSNRGNEQFF.

The rearrangement links TRBV19 to TRBJ2-7; 7 bases match TRBD2. The V and J ends lost 9 bases and 2 bases, in that order; junction bases with no gene match: 13. The CDR3 is 15 residues long. CDR1 and CDR2 (germline): LNHDA, SQIVND (reference sequence). CDR3 protein: CASAEAGLRTYEQYF. CDR3 coding DNA: TGTGCCAGCGCCGAAGCGGGACTAAGAACCTACGAGCAGTACTTC.

The CDR3, as DNA: TGTGCCAGCAGCTTAGAGGGAGCCTCAGGTTCACCCCTCCACTTT. It translates to CASSLEGASGSPLHF. The chain recombines TRBV7-3 with TRBJ1-6; the D is unclear. The CDR3 is made up of 15 amino acids. The germline gives CDR1 SGHTA, CDR2 FQGTGA. V lost 2 bases, J lost 9 bases, and 14 bases lay in between.

This clone was counted a single time. The chain has TRBV28 and TRBJ1-6; no clear D gene. Trimming cost V 6 bases and J 4 bases, with 16 bases left between them. Per the germline V gene, CDR1 is MDHEN and CDR2 is SYDVKM. The CDR3 is 16 amino acids. CDR3 sequence: CASRYWARTYNSPLHF. The CDR3, as DNA: TGTGCCAGCAGATACTGGGCCCGAACTTATAATTCACCCCTCCACTTT.

The chain combines TRBV4-2 with TRBJ2-7, with D perhaps TRBD2 (5 bases). V was pared by 1 base and J by 0 bases, with 7 bases between. CDR3 length: 14 residues. Germline lookup yields CDR1 LGHNA and CDR2 YNFKEQ. CDR3 sequence reads: CASSQGGSSYEQYF. For the CDR3, the DNA is TGTGCCAGCAGCCAAGGTGGGAGCTCCTACGAGCAGTACTTC.

As to this clone: Sequence at one end of the junction differs from germline and may be a read error. The V gene is TRBV29-1, the J gene TRBJ2-1, with no clear D. The V gene's germline CDR1 is SQVTM and CDR2 ANQGSEA. The CDR3 consists of 12 residues. CDR3 amino acids: CSVEANYNEQFF. The DNA of the CDR3 is TGCAGCGTCGAAGCAAATTACAATGAGCAGTTCTTC.

The chain links TRBV9 to TRBJ2-1; 7 nucleotides match TRBD2. Germline V gene sequence: CDR1 SGDLS, CDR2 YYNGEE. The CDR3 is made up of 18 amino acids. Losses at the gene ends were 0 bases for V and 0 bases for J; bases not matched to a gene: 9. For the CDR3, the DNA is TGTGCCAGCAGCGTAGCCGGGAGCGGGATGAGCTCCTACAATGAGCAGTTCTTC. As protein: CASSVAGSGMSSYNEQFF.

The chain uses TRBV21-1 and TRBJ2-3; the D call TRBD2 from the table was never checked on the DNA. TRBV21-1 is a pseudogene segment. CDR3 length: 15 amino acids. The CDR3 DNA reads as TGTGCCAGCAGCAAAGACTGCATCAGCACAGATACGCAGTATTTT. This gives the protein CASSKDCISTDTQYF.

The table lists this clone with a count of one. This chain joins TRBV10-2 and TRBJ2-3; TRBD2 agrees at 15 bases. The germline V gene encodes CDR1 WSHSY and CDR2 SAAADI. The CDR3 runs 16 residues. V lost 8 bases and J lost 4; bases outside the gene matches: 7. The CDR3 region is CASESGLAGGADTQYF. The CDR3 nucleotides read TGCGCCAGCGAATCGGGACTAGCGGGAGGAGCAGATACGCAGTATTTT.

The genes are TRBV27 and TRBJ2-2, with D possibly matching TRBD2 (7 bases). CDR1 and CDR2 (germline): MNHEY, SMNVEV (reference sequence). The ends were cut back, 6 bases at V and 2 bases at J, with 16 bases in the middle. CDR3 length: 16 amino acids. CDR3: CASRPRGTTNTGELFF. CDR3 in DNA: TGTGCCAGCAGGCCTAGGGGGACTACAAACACCGGGGAGCTGTTTTTT.

The chain has TRBV9 and TRBJ1-2; 9 nucleotides match TRBD1. The CDR3 is made up of 15 amino acids. The germline V gene has CDR1 SGDLS and CDR2 YYNGEE. The ends lost 0 bases at V and 2 bases at J; junction bases unmatched: 2. The CDR3 reads CASSVATGGNYGYTF. The CDR3 nucleotides are TGTGCCAGCAGCGTAGCTACAGGGGGCAACTATGGCTACACCTTC.